This T cell receptor beta chain originates from a study of monozygotic twins with inflammatory bowel disease. Study outcomes and limitations: Similarity of repertoires did not differ between concordant and discordant twins, possibly from limited power. IBD patients carried less diverse TCRbeta repertoires (inverse Simpson) than healthy co-twins.

There are 16 residues in the CDR3. Looked up from germline, CDR1 is SGHRS and CDR2 is YFSETQ. As for this clonotype: Its cognate antigen is unknown.

Template-switch reactions added UMIs with a 6-nucleotide sample barcode. TCRdb re-called the 5' RACE reads and shows each CDR3 protein once, DNA omitted. In total, the table holds about 210,000 distinct CDR3 sequences. V and J are TRBV5-1 and TRBJ2-1; TCRdb indicates TRBD2, and absent DNA this call remains unverified. Sequencing used blood. This TCR came from a human donor with ulcerative colitis or Crohn's disease, or a healthy co-twin of an affected twin (not recorded which). The CDR3 is CASSITSGGFNNEQFF.